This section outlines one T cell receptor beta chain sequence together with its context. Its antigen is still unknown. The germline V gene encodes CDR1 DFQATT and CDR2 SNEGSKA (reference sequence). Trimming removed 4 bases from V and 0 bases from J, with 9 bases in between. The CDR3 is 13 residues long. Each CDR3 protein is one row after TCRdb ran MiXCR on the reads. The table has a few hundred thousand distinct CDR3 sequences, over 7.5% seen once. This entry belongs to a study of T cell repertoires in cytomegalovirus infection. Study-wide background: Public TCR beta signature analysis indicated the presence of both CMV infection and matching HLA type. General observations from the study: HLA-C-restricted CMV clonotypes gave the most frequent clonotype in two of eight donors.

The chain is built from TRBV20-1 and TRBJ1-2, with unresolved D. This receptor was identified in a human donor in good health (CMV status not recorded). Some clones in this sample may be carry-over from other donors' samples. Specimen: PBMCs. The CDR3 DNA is TGCAGTGCTATTCCGCCAGCTAACTATGGCTACACCTTC. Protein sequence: CSAIPPANYGYTF.